The 14 T cell receptor beta chains presented below share a single source sample, sequenced in a study of identical twins. MiXCR, run by TCRdb on the 5' RACE reads, gives a single entry per CDR3 protein. The sample has approximately 1.8 million distinct CDR3 sequences; about 32% are singletons. Sequencing used cord blood. These receptors came from a newborn girl in good health.

The chain is built from TRBV6-6 and TRBJ2-7, with D possibly being TRBD1 or TRBD2 (5 bases each). Germline V lookup: CDR1 MNHNY, CDR2 SVGAGI (reference sequence). Trimming shortened V by 5 bases and J by 7 bases, and 21 bases separated the two germline ends. The CDR3 is 15 amino acids. The CDR3 sequence is CASSPTSRGDNEQYF. CDR3 in DNA: TGTGCCAGCAGTCCTACTAGTAGGGGTGACAATGAGCAGTACTTC.

A few counts support this clonotype. The V call is TRBV5-1, the J call TRBJ2-1, with D perhaps TRBD1 or TRBD2 (6 bases each). CDR1 and CDR2 (germline): SGHRS, YFSETQ. This CDR3 contains 16 residues. Trimming took off 0 bases at V and 3 bases at J, with 13 bases between the two ends. CDR3 amino acids: CASSLAWGAYYNEQFF. For the CDR3, the DNA is TGCGCCAGCAGCTTGGCCTGGGGGGCCTACTACAATGAGCAGTTCTTC. Based on the CDR3 plus reference TRBV5-1 and TRBJ2-1, the full variable domain is KAGVTQTPRYLIKTRGQQVTLSCSPISGHRSVSWYQQTPGQGLQFLFEYFSETQRNKGNFPGRFSGRQFSNSRSEMNVSTLELGDSALYLCASSLAWGAYYNEQFFGPGTRLTVL.

This clonotype was seen more than once but under ten times. The chain joins TRBV7-2 to TRBJ2-1; D possibly uses TRBD1 or TRBD2 (6 bases each). Germline values: CDR1 SGHTA, CDR2 FQGNSA. V gave up 1 base and J gave up 8 bases, with 12 bases separating them. This CDR3 spans 14 amino acids. The CDR3 coding sequence is TGTGCCAGCAGCTTAGGATTAGGGGGGTATGAGCAGTTCTTC. Protein: CASSLGLGGYEQFF.

CDR3 nucleotide sequence: TGTGCCAGCAGTTACGAAGGGACAATTTCACCCCTCCACTTT. It translates to CASSYEGTISPLHF. The chain couples TRBV6-5 to TRBJ1-6; maybe TRBD1 (6 bases). The CDR3 is 14 residues long. Germline values: CDR1 MNHEY, CDR2 SVGAGI. V lost 2 bases and J 9 bases, leaving 11 bases between the germline ends.

This chain uses TRBV6-1 with TRBJ1-1; possible D gene TRBD1, 5 bases. The CDR3 runs to 13 residues. Trimming shortened V by 4 bases and J by 7 bases, and 13 bases separated the two germline ends. The germline V gene has CDR1 MNHNS and CDR2 SASEGT. The CDR3 DNA reads as TGTGCCAGCAGTGTACCAGGGACCCATGAAGCTTTCTTT. It translates to CASSVPGTHEAFF.

The gene calls are TRBV29-1 and TRBJ2-7; D not certain. The V and J ends lost 4 bases and 2 bases respectively, with 3 bases between them. The CDR3 is 10 residues long. CDR1 SQVTM and CDR2 ANQGSEA come from the germline V gene. The CDR3 here is CSVVTYEQYF. CDR3 sequence (DNA): TGCAGCGTTGTAACCTACGAGCAGTACTTC.

V usage is TRBV6-5 and J usage is TRBJ1-2; tentatively, D is TRBD1 (6 bases). CDR1 is MNHEY and CDR2 is SVGAGI in the germline V gene. This CDR3 has 13 residues. The V end was cut by 6 bases, the J end by 6 bases, with 14 bases between. The CDR3 protein is CASRDRSSNGYTF. The CDR3 nucleotides are TGTGCCAGCAGAGACAGGTCTTCGAATGGCTACACCTTC.

This clonotype occurred once. V and J are TRBV7-9 and TRBJ2-1; 9 positions match TRBD2. This CDR3 is 16 amino acids long. The J segment lost 6 bases and the V segment lost 1 base, leaving 7 bases of the junction unmatched. CDR1 and CDR2 (germline): SEHNR, FQNEAQ (reference sequence). The DNA of the CDR3 is TGTGCCAGCAGCTTAGGGACTAGCGTCCGCGCCAATGAGCAGTTCTTC. Translation gives CASSLGTSVRANEQFF.

Regarding this clonotype: A single base separates this from a much larger clone, so it may be a read error. This sequence joins TRBV29-1 and TRBJ1-4; D is ambiguous. The germline V gene encodes CDR1 SQVTM and CDR2 ANQGSEA. CDR3 length: 11 residues. CDR3 coding DNA: TGCAGCGTTGGCTCAAATGAAAAACCGTTTTTT. Its translation is CSVGSNEKPFF.

V and J are TRBV2 and TRBJ2-7; 7 nucleotides agree with TRBD1. Germline V lookup: CDR1 SNHLY, CDR2 FYNNEI. This CDR3 is 15 amino acids long. The J segment lost 0 bases and the V segment lost 6 bases, leaving 8 bases of the junction unmatched. The CDR3 here is CASSAGDSSSYEQYF. As DNA, the CDR3 is TGTGCCAGCAGCGCTGGGGACAGCAGCTCCTACGAGCAGTACTTC.

This chain connects TRBV20-1 to TRBJ1-1, with a weak D call TRBD1 (5 bases). The V end was cut by 0 bases, the J end by 2 bases, with 13 bases between. The CDR3 consists of 15 residues. Germline V CDR1 and CDR2: DFQATT, SNEGSKA (reference sequence). The CDR3 coding sequence is TGCAGTGCTAGAGATCGTCGTACAGGTAACACTGAAGCTTTCTTT. Translating it yields CSARDRRTGNTEAFF.

The genes are TRBV13 and TRBJ2-1; the D gene is possibly TRBD1 (7 bases). CDR3 length: 12 residues. From germline, CDR1 is PRHDT and CDR2 FYEKMQ (reference sequence). Trimming removed 7 bases from V and 9 bases from J, with 13 bases in between. The CDR3 loop reads CASIHQGGEQFF. The CDR3 nucleotides are TGTGCCAGCATCCATCAGGGGGGTGAGCAGTTCTTC.

This clonotype turned up a few times. The genes are TRBV4-1 and TRBJ2-1, with 10 bases that match TRBD2. Germline-derived CDR1 and CDR2 are MGHRA and YSYEKL. V shed 1 base and J 8 bases; nucleotides not matched to a gene: 5. CDR3 length: 15 residues. The CDR3: CASSQVSGGSYEQFF. In nucleotides, the CDR3 is TGCGCCAGCAGCCAAGTTAGCGGGGGGTCATATGAGCAGTTCTTC.

This chain connects TRBV6-5 to TRBJ1-2; no reliable D call. Germline loops: CDR1 MNHEY, CDR2 SVGAGI. V shed 6 bases and J shed 4 bases, with 15 bases lying between them. The CDR3 is 14 amino acids. The CDR3 DNA sequence: TGTGCCAGCAGCACCGGGCCCTCTTTCTATGGCTACACCTTC. Amino acid sequence: CASSTGPSFYGYTF.